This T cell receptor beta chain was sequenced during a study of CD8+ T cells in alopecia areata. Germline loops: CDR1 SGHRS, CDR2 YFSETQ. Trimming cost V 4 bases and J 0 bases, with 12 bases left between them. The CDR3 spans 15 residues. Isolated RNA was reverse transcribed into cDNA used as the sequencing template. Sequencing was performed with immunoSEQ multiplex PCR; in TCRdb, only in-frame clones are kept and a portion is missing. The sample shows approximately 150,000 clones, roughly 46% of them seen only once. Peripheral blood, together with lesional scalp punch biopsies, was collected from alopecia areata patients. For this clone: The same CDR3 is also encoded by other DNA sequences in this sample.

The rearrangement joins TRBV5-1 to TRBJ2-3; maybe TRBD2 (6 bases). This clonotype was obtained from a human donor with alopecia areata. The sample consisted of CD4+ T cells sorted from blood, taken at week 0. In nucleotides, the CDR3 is TGCGCCAGCAGCCTGGACGGGACTAGCACAGATACGCAGTATTTT. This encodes CASSLDGTSTDTQYF.